These 23 T cell receptor beta chains were all obtained from the same sample, sequenced in a study of T cell responses to AZD1222 COVID-19 vaccine. Profiling relied on immunoSEQ multiplex PCR, and the TCRdb table lists in-frame clones only, not all of them. The sample contains approximately 150,000 clones, roughly 87% of which appear only once. The sample here was peripheral blood, taken 28 days after the second AZD1222 dose. The receptor set was obtained from an adult who received the AZD1222 COVID-19 vaccine.

The chain recombines TRBV19 with TRBJ1-5; 8 positions match TRBD1. Per germline, CDR1 LNHDA and CDR2 SQIVND (reference sequence). V lost 7 bases, J lost 6 bases, and 8 bases stayed unmatched. This CDR3 spans 14 amino acids. The CDR3 spells CASNGQGLAQPQHF. CDR3 DNA: TGTGCCAGTAATGGACAGGGCTTAGCTCAGCCCCAGCATTTT. Based on the CDR3 plus reference TRBV19 and TRBJ1-5, the full variable domain is DGGITQSPKYLFRKEGQNVTLSCEQNLNHDAMYWYRQDPGQGLRLIYYSQIVNDFQKGDIAEGYSVSREKKESFPLTVTSAQKNPTAFYLCASNGQGLAQPQHFGDGTRLSIL.

The chain has TRBV7-9 and TRBJ2-7; D perhaps matches TRBD2 (5 bases). This CDR3 has 16 amino acids. Deletions cut 4 bases from V and 1 base from J, with 17 bases between. Germline CDR1 reads SEHNR; CDR2 reads FQNEAQ (reference sequence). CDR3 DNA: TGTGCCAGCAGCTGGGCCCGGGAAACTCGGTCCTACGAGCAGTACTTC. It encodes CASSWARETRSYEQYF.

The genes are TRBV29-1 and TRBJ1-4; D is unresolved. V was shortened by 6 bases and J by 4 bases, with 12 bases between the two germline ends. The germline CDR1 and CDR2 sequences are SQVTM and ANQGSEA. CDR3 size: 13 residues. The CDR3 coding sequence is TGCAGCGTCGCCGGCAGGAATAATGAAAAACTGTTTTTT. It yields the protein CSVAGRNNEKLFF.

This clone has a handful of counts. This chain joins TRBV18 and TRBJ2-5; D uncertain. This CDR3 region has 16 residues. With 2 bases removed from V and 0 bases from J, the gap between germline ends came to 13 bases. The germline V gene has CDR1 KGHSH and CDR2 LQKENI. CDR3 protein: CASSPYSPTNQETQYF. DNA for the CDR3: TGTGCCAGCTCACCATACTCGCCTACCAACCAAGAGACCCAGTACTTC.

The chain couples TRBV7-9 to TRBJ2-3, with TRBD2 matching 10 bases. The CDR3 is 17 residues long. After removal of 2 bases from V and 2 bases from J, the junction contained 7 bases not matched to a gene. From germline, CDR1 is SEHNR and CDR2 FQNEAQ (reference sequence). CDR3 coding DNA: TGTGCCAGCAGCTTAAGCGGGAGGGCCGCGATCACAGATACGCAGTATTTT. It is translated as CASSLSGRAAITDTQYF.

The genes are TRBV7-2 and TRBJ1-2, with TRBD1 matching 9 bases. V was pared by 5 bases and J by 2 bases, with 3 bases of the junction left unmatched. Germline V gene sequence: CDR1 SGHTA, CDR2 FQGNSA. The CDR3 is 14 residues long. CDR3 DNA: TGTGCCAGCAGCCGGGACAGGGAAAACTATGGCTACACCTTC. It translates to CASSRDRENYGYTF.

The chain is built from TRBV29-1 and TRBJ2-1; 14 positions match TRBD2. V lost 7 bases and J lost 5; bases outside the gene matches: 13. Germline CDR1 reads SQVTM; CDR2 reads ANQGSEA. The CDR3 contains 17 residues. DNA for the CDR3: TGCAGCGCTAGACCGGGACTAGCGGGAGTCTCGAACAATGAGCAGTTCTTC. This gives the protein CSARPGLAGVSNNEQFF.

The chain combines TRBV3-1 (or the pseudogene TRBV3-2) with TRBJ1-6; no clear D. Trimming pared 1 base from V and 3 bases from J, leaving 10 bases between. The CDR3 runs to 16 residues. Germline V gene sequence: CDR1 LGHDT, CDR2 YNNKEL (reference sequence). CDR3 loop: CASSQGQHSYNSPLHF. The CDR3 coding sequence is TGTGCCAGCAGCCAAGGTCAGCACAGCTATAATTCACCCCTCCACTTT.

CDR3 protein: CASSPPGREAFF. Written as DNA, the CDR3 is TGTGCCAGCAGCCCCCCGGGCCGAGAAGCTTTCTTT. This rearrangement joins TRBV7-8 to TRBJ1-1; D not resolved. Germline V gene lookup returns CDR1 SGHVS and CDR2 FQNEAQ. V was pared by 5 bases and J by 8 bases, with 12 bases between. The CDR3 is 12 amino acids.

The chain couples TRBV5-6 to TRBJ2-3, with 10 positions matching TRBD2. The CDR3 runs 19 residues. Trimming took 1 base from V and 2 from J; bases not matched to a gene: 13. The germline gives CDR1 SGHDT, CDR2 YYEEEE. DNA for the CDR3: TGTGCCAGCAGCTTGTCTAGCGGGAGTGCCCTAGTGTTCACAGATACGCAGTATTTT. This gives the protein CASSLSSGSALVFTDTQYF. Full variable domain (outside the CDR3, taken from reference TRBV5-6 and TRBJ2-3): DAGVTQSPTHLIKTRGQQVTLRCSPKSGHDTVSWYQQALGQGPQFIFQYYEEEERQRGNFPDRFSGHQFPNYSSELNVNALLLGDSALYLCASSLSSGSALVFTDTQYFGPGTRLTVL.

The chain carries TRBV7-2 and TRBJ2-5, with 8 bases aligning to TRBD1. The ends lost 2 bases at V and 6 bases at J; junction bases unmatched: 8. The germline V gene has CDR1 SGHTA and CDR2 FQGNSA. The CDR3 is 15 amino acids. The CDR3 is CASSLRGTGFQTQYF. The CDR3, as DNA: TGTGCCAGCAGCTTAAGAGGGACAGGTTTTCAGACCCAGTACTTC.

The genes are TRBV7-6 and TRBJ2-2, with D perhaps TRBD2 (6 bases). The V gene lost 2 bases and the J gene lost 5 bases, with 15 bases spanning the gap. The CDR3 contains 16 residues. CDR1 and CDR2 from the germline V gene are SGHVS and FNYEAQ. The CDR3: CASSLMASDVTGELFF. DNA of the CDR3: TGTGCCAGCAGCTTAATGGCTAGCGACGTGACCGGGGAGCTGTTTTTT. The variable domain in full, with the rest retrieved from reference TRBV7-6 and TRBJ2-2, is GAGVSQSPRYKVTKRGQDVALRCDPISGHVSLYWYRQALGQGPEFLTYFNYEAQQDKSGLPNDRFSAERPEGSISTLTIQRTEQRDSAMYRCASSLMASDVTGELFFGEGSRLTVL.

CDR3 DNA sequence: TGTGCCAGCAGCGACGGAGGACTGAAAGAGACCCAGTACTTC. Its translation: CASSDGGLKETQYF. This chain uses TRBV9 with TRBJ2-5; D is perhaps TRBD2 (5 bases). CDR1 and CDR2 from the germline V gene are SGDLS and YYNGEE. With 3 bases removed from V and 3 bases from J, the gap between germline ends came to 12 bases. The CDR3 extends over 14 amino acids.

This sequence joins TRBV30 and TRBJ2-1; 8 bases match TRBD2. Losses at the gene ends were 3 bases for V and 0 bases for J; bases not matched to a gene: 10. CDR1 is GTSNPN, CDR2 SVGIG, per germline (reference sequence). The CDR3 loop spans 17 amino acids. The CDR3 is CAWRGRGAGVSYNEQFF. CDR3 DNA sequence: TGTGCCTGGAGGGGGAGAGGAGCGGGAGTCTCCTACAATGAGCAGTTCTTC.

V usage is TRBV24-1 and J usage is TRBJ1-1; 8 nucleotides agree with TRBD1. Germline values: CDR1 KGHDR, CDR2 SFDVKD. V shed 7 bases, J shed 4 bases, and the junction held 10 bases outside the gene matches. The CDR3 totals 15 residues. The CDR3 DNA is TGTGCCACCAGACCGGGACAGGCAAAATCCACTGAAGCTTTCTTT. Translation: CATRPGQAKSTEAFF.

J is TRBJ2-2 and V is TRBV30, with 8 bases that match TRBD1. The germline CDR1 and CDR2 sequences are GTSNPN and SVGIG (reference sequence). CDR3 size: 14 residues. V shed 1 base and J 6 bases; nucleotides not matched to a gene: 4. The CDR3 nucleotides read TGTGCCTGGAGTGGGACAGGGTCCCCCGGGGAGCTGTTTTTT. This sequence encodes CAWSGTGSPGELFF.

The chain couples TRBV6-1 to TRBJ2-7; a weak D match, TRBD2 (6 bases). The V gene's germline CDR1 is MNHNS and CDR2 SASEGT. V lost 2 bases, J lost 2 bases, and 13 bases lay in between. There are 15 residues in the CDR3. In DNA form, the CDR3 reads TGTGCCAGCAGTGAATGGGGGACTGACGCCTACGAGCAGTACTTC. It yields the protein CASSEWGTDAYEQYF.

The chain couples TRBV6-5 to TRBJ1-1; maybe TRBD1 (6 bases). The CDR3 consists of 15 residues. The germline V and J ends were trimmed by 0 bases and 5 bases, with 13 bases remaining between them. The germline gives CDR1 MNHEY, CDR2 SVGAGI. The CDR3 loop reads CASSYSERGSTEAFF. CDR3 coding DNA: TGTGCCAGCAGTTACTCCGAGAGGGGGAGTACTGAAGCTTTCTTT.

The CDR3: CASSPHLTDTQYF. Here the CDR3 DNA reads TGTGCCAGCAGCCCCCACCTCACAGATACGCAGTATTTT. The chain links TRBV6-2 or TRBV6-3 to TRBJ2-3; D is unclear. Trimming removed 6 bases from V and 2 bases from J, with 9 bases in between. The CDR3 totals 13 residues. Germline CDR1 is MNHEY and CDR2 is SVGEGT.

This clone was counted a single time. The chain has TRBV5-3 and TRBJ2-5, with D possibly matching TRBD1 (6 bases). TRBV5-3 carries the ORF label, with uncertain function. The CDR3 consists of 17 residues. V shed 0 bases and J shed 4 bases, with 19 bases lying between them. CDR3 sequence reads: CARSLEDTHRAGETQYF. As DNA, the CDR3 is TGTGCCAGAAGCTTGGAGGACACCCACAGGGCCGGAGAGACCCAGTACTTC.

V and J are TRBV9 and TRBJ2-1; 8 bases match TRBD1. The germline gives CDR1 SGDLS, CDR2 YYNGEE. With V trimmed by 4 bases and J by 8 bases, 11 bases remained unmatched. The CDR3 is made up of 15 amino acids. The CDR3 is CASSPGQGLGDEQFF. The DNA for the CDR3 is TGTGCCAGCAGCCCTGGACAGGGCCTTGGGGATGAGCAGTTCTTC.

The chain links TRBV6-6 to TRBJ1-1, with a tentative D call TRBD1 (6 bases). The CDR3 extends over 11 amino acids. V was clipped by 5 bases and J by 9 bases, with 10 bases between them. Germline CDR1 MNHNY, CDR2 SVGAGI (reference sequence). DNA for the CDR3: TGTGCCAGCAGTGCCGGACAGAAAGCTTTCTTT. This gives the protein CASSAGQKAFF.

The rearrangement joins TRBV7-9 to TRBJ1-2, with D hard to call. Germline assignment: CDR1 SEHNR and CDR2 FQNEAQ (reference sequence). The CDR3 totals 17 residues. V lost 2 bases and J 4 bases, leaving 20 bases between the germline ends. The CDR3 loop is CASSLYPNPGTGYGYTF. Written as DNA, the CDR3 is TGTGCCAGCAGCTTATACCCGAACCCGGGTACGGGCTATGGCTACACCTTC.